The 20 T cell receptor beta chains presented below share a single source sample, sequenced in a study of T-cell reconstitution after alpha-beta-depleted transplantation in children. TCRbeta library preparation incorporated unique molecular identifiers. TCRdb processed the PCR reads anew with MiXCR; each CDR3 protein has one entry. The sample lists approximately 800,000 distinct CDR3 sequences; approximately 15% were seen once. The specimen comprised PBMCs, mostly from graft donor cells, sampled 360 days after TCRalphabeta/CD19-depleted stem cell transplant. These receptors all stem from a male patient under 18 who had a stem cell transplant for acute lymphoblastic leukemia, so the T cells may come from the graft donor.

This clonotype was seen many times. V usage is TRBV18 and J usage is TRBJ2-2; 11 positions match TRBD1. CDR1 and CDR2 from the germline V gene are KGHSH and LQKENI. The CDR3 contains 16 residues. Trimming cost V 0 bases and J 4 bases; bases outside gene matches: 1. CDR3 sequence (DNA): TGTGCCAGCTCACCACCTGGGACAGGGGGCACCGGGGAGCTGTTTTTT. This codes for CASSPPGTGGTGELFF. Full variable domain (outside the CDR3, taken from reference TRBV18 and TRBJ2-2): NAGVMQNPRHLVRRRGQEARLRCSPMKGHSHVYWYRQLPEEGLKFMVYLQKENIIDESGMPKERFSAEFPKEGPSILRIQQVVRGDSAAYFCASSPPGTGGTGELFFGEGSRLTVL.

In its sample, this clonotype was seen many times. This sequence joins TRBV25-1 and TRBJ2-1; TRBD2 is a possible D gene (6 bases). The germline V gene encodes CDR1 MGHDK and CDR2 SYGVNS. The CDR3 length is 15 residues. V lost 0 bases and J 13 bases, leaving 19 bases between the germline ends. This CDR3 is CASSEYRPEGLTQFF. CDR3 in DNA: TGTGCCAGCAGTGAATATCGCCCTGAAGGACTAACTCAGTTCTTC. Based on the CDR3 plus reference TRBV25-1 and TRBJ2-1, the full variable domain is EADIYQTPRYLVIGTGKKITLECSQTMGHDKMYWYQQDPGMELHLIHYSYGVNSTEKGDLSSESTVSRIRTEHFPLTLESARPSHTSQYLCASSEYRPEGLTQFFGPGTRLTVL.

V gene TRBV27 combines with J gene TRBJ2-3; D unresolved. CDR1 and CDR2 from the germline V gene are MNHEY and SMNVEV (reference sequence). There are 14 residues in the CDR3. V was cut by 3 bases and J by 7 bases, with 14 bases left in between. CDR3 loop: CASSFVASANTQYF. The CDR3 DNA sequence: TGTGCCAGCAGTTTTGTGGCTAGTGCTAATACGCAGTATTTT.

The table lists this clonotype with a few counts. This chain links TRBV7-9 with TRBJ1-2; D ambiguous. The CDR3 length is 12 residues. The germline V gene has CDR1 SEHNR and CDR2 FQNEAQ (reference sequence). V was clipped by 3 bases and J by 8 bases, with 10 bases between them. CDR3 amino acids: CASSFGVRGYTF. As DNA, the CDR3 is TGTGCCAGCAGCTTTGGGGTTCGGGGCTACACCTTC.

This clonotype was counted between two and nine times. The chain uses TRBV7-9 and TRBJ1-2, with D hard to call. Germline assignment: CDR1 SEHNR and CDR2 FQNEAQ (reference sequence). With 4 bases removed from V and 4 bases from J, the gap between germline ends came to 10 bases. The CDR3 is 13 amino acids. The DNA for the CDR3 is TGTGCCAGCAGCTCCCATCTGCCCTATGGCTACACCTTC. Protein sequence: CASSSHLPYGYTF.

This clonotype came up a few times. The V gene is TRBV7-9, the J gene TRBJ1-1; no firm D call. Germline V CDR1 and CDR2: SEHNR, FQNEAQ (reference sequence). The CDR3 has 16 amino acids. The ends were cut back, 4 bases at V and 1 base at J, with 16 bases in the middle. The CDR3 loop is CASSSHLGWKNTEAFF. DNA of the CDR3: TGTGCCAGCAGCTCCCATTTGGGGTGGAAGAACACTGAAGCTTTCTTT.

The rearrangement links TRBV4-1 to TRBJ2-3; 7 bases agree with TRBD2. Germline V lookup: CDR1 MGHRA, CDR2 YSYEKL. The V gene end was trimmed by 1 base and the J gene end by 1 base; junction bases not matched to a gene: 14. The CDR3 contains 19 residues. The chain's CDR3 is CASSQVILASGTRTDTQYF. CDR3 nucleotide sequence: TGCGCCAGCAGCCAAGTAATTTTAGCTAGCGGAACTCGCACAGATACGCAGTATTTT.

The chain couples TRBV5-1 to TRBJ2-5; no clear D. The V and J ends lost 2 bases and 2 bases respectively, with 13 bases between them. Germline V gene lookup returns CDR1 SGHRS and CDR2 YFSETQ. The CDR3 loop spans 15 amino acids. The DNA for the CDR3 is TGCGCCAGCAGCTTAAATCTGGCATCTCAAGAGACCCAGTACTTC. Protein: CASSLNLASQETQYF. The whole variable domain, filled in from reference TRBV5-1 and TRBJ2-5, reads KAGVTQTPRYLIKTRGQQVTLSCSPISGHRSVSWYQQTPGQGLQFLFEYFSETQRNKGNFPGRFSGRQFSNSRSEMNVSTLELGDSALYLCASSLNLASQETQYFGPGTRLLVL.

This rearrangement joins TRBV5-8 to TRBJ1-5; 10 nucleotides line up with TRBD1. The V gene end was trimmed by 4 bases and the J gene end by 5 bases; junction bases not matched to a gene: 6. The germline CDR1 and CDR2 sequences are SGHTS and YDEGEE. The CDR3 length is 15 residues. DNA for the CDR3: TGTGCCAGCAGCCGGGACAGGGGCTTCGATCAGCCCCAGCATTTT. The encoded protein is CASSRDRGFDQPQHF. Combining the CDR3 with reference TRBV5-8 and TRBJ1-5 gives the whole variable domain EAGVTQSPTHLIKTRGQQATLRCSPISGHTSVYWYQQALGLGLQFLLWYDEGEERNRGNFPPRFSGRQFPNYSSELNVNALELEDSALYLCASSRDRGFDQPQHFGDGTRLSIL.

As to this clonotype: The conserved closing phenylalanine or tryptophan is absent in this CDR3, likely reflecting a read error. This chain links TRBV5-1 with TRBJ2-7; 10 bases map to TRBD1. CDR3 length equals 14 residues. Germline CDR1 and CDR2: SGHRS and YFSETQ. V was pared by 4 bases and J by 6 bases, with 7 bases of the junction left unmatched. CDR3 DNA: TGCGCCAGCAGCACCTTGGACAGGGGGTCCGAGCAGTACTTG. Its translation is CASSTLDRGSEQYL.

V and J are TRBV12-3 or TRBV12-4 and TRBJ1-5; possible D gene TRBD1, 5 bases. This CDR3 has 16 residues. The ends were cut back, 3 bases at V and 1 base at J, with 13 bases in the middle. The CDR3 protein is CASSFRDGASNQPQHF. CDR3 nucleotides: TGTGCCAGCAGTTTCCGGGATGGGGCGAGCAATCAGCCCCAGCATTTT.

This clonotype was counted many times. This chain joins TRBV7-2 and TRBJ2-1, with a weak D call TRBD1 (6 bases). In germline, CDR1 is SGHTA, CDR2 FQGNSA. V lost 1 base and J 3 bases, leaving 10 bases between the germline ends. The CDR3 loop spans 15 amino acids. This CDR3 reads CASSLEPGVYNEQFF. The CDR3 nucleotides are TGTGCCAGCAGCTTAGAACCAGGGGTCTACAATGAGCAGTTCTTC.

The V gene is TRBV10-3, the J gene TRBJ1-2; 8 positions agree with TRBD1. V shed 3 bases and J 4 bases; nucleotides not matched to a gene: 13. The CDR3 spans 17 residues. Per the germline V gene, CDR1 is ENHRY and CDR2 is SYGVKD. CDR3 sequence reads: CAISEGGTGHPLYGYTF. The CDR3, as DNA: TGTGCCATCAGTGAAGGGGGGACAGGACACCCTCTCTATGGCTACACCTTC.

The chain carries TRBV15 and TRBJ2-1; D is unclear. V was trimmed by 0 bases and J by 10 bases, leaving 13 bases between them. CDR3 size: 14 residues. Per the germline V gene, CDR1 is LNHNV and CDR2 is YYDKDF (reference sequence). Here the CDR3 reads CATSRETTLREQFF. The CDR3 DNA sequence: TGTGCCACCAGCAGAGAAACAACTCTACGCGAGCAGTTCTTC.

In this sample, this clonotype turned up a few times. The chain carries TRBV4-1 and TRBJ1-1; D possibly corresponds to TRBD1 (5 bases). The CDR3 runs 15 residues. Trimming removed 4 bases from V and 1 base from J, with 13 bases in between. Germline V lookup: CDR1 MGHRA, CDR2 YSYEKL. The CDR3 reads CASSPKGVRNTEAFF. CDR3 nucleotide sequence: TGCGCCAGCAGCCCTAAAGGGGTCAGGAACACTGAAGCTTTCTTT.

A few counts support this clonotype. The chain uses TRBV29-1 and TRBJ2-1; D possibly uses TRBD1 or TRBD2 (6 bases each). Trimming pared 3 bases from V and 15 bases from J, leaving 21 bases between. The CDR3 sequence is 13 residues long. Germline values: CDR1 SQVTM, CDR2 ANQGSEA. CDR3 region: CSVDEEEGGSGFF. DNA of the CDR3: TGCAGCGTTGATGAAGAAGAGGGGGGATCAGGGTTCTTC.

This clonotype was counted a few times. The chain employs TRBV4-1 and TRBJ2-2; no clear D. Germline V lookup: CDR1 MGHRA, CDR2 YSYEKL. Trimming stripped 3 bases from V and 3 bases from J, with 26 bases between. This CDR3 spans 20 amino acids. The DNA of the CDR3 is TGCGCCAGCAGCCACGTCTCATCCCTAAGTCGGAGAAAGGACACCGGGGAGCTGTTTTTT. Translating it yields CASSHVSSLSRRKDTGELFF.

The chain couples TRBV10-3 to TRBJ2-6, with D perhaps matching TRBD2 (5 bases). Germline V gives CDR1 ENHRY, CDR2 SYGVKD. This CDR3 is built from 16 residues. Deletions cut 5 bases from V and 0 bases from J, with 11 bases between. The CDR3 sequence: CAISREFPSGANVLTF. CDR3 DNA: TGTGCCATCAGTAGGGAGTTCCCCTCTGGGGCCAACGTCCTGACTTTC.

Remarks on this clonotype: Here the CDR3 omits its conserved ending phenylalanine or tryptophan, so a read error is the likely source. The DNA is left out, because the CDR3 cannot be placed on it with certainty; the CDR3 is given as TCRdb lists it. This chain joins TRBV11-2 and TRBJ2-1; the table's TRBD2 call for D was not verified on the DNA. Germline CDR1 reads SGHAT; CDR2 reads FQNNGV. The CDR3 is 13 amino acids long, termini counted. The CDR3 here is CASSPSPTSGPHV.

V is TRBV7-2 and J is TRBJ2-7, with 12 bases that match TRBD1. V shed 3 bases, J shed 2 bases, and the junction held 5 bases outside the gene matches. The CDR3 is 16 residues long. Germline-derived CDR1 and CDR2 are SGHTA and FQGNSA. The CDR3 DNA sequence: TGTGCCAGCAGCTTGGGACAGGGGGCCCCCCCCTACGAGCAGTACTTC. It specifies CASSLGQGAPPYEQYF.